Included here is one T cell receptor (beta chain) sequence, with context. Germline CDR1 and CDR2: LNHDA and SQIVND (reference sequence). The CDR3 is made up of 14 amino acids. V lost 4 bases, J lost 4 bases, and 6 bases stayed unmatched. This entry belongs to a study of T cell repertoires in cytomegalovirus infection. TCRdb re-called the reads with MiXCR, one entry per CDR3 protein. Here the sample spans about 530,000 distinct CDR3 sequences, more than 25% being singletons. The rearrangement joins TRBV19 to TRBJ2-7; the match to TRBD2 covers 8 bases. The source of this sequence is a human donor in good health (CMV status not recorded). Some clones in this sample may be carry-over from other donors' samples. Sequencing was carried out using PBMCs. The CDR3: CASSKGLASYEQYF. The CDR3 nucleotides read TGTGCCAGTAGTAAAGGACTAGCTTCGTACGAGCAGTACTTC. The full variable domain, rest sourced from reference TRBV19 and TRBJ2-7, is DGGITQSPKYLFRKEGQNVTLSCEQNLNHDAMYWYRQDPGQGLRLIYYSQIVNDFQKGDIAEGYSVSREKKESFPLTVTSAQKNPTAFYLCASSKGLASYEQYFGPGTRLTVT.